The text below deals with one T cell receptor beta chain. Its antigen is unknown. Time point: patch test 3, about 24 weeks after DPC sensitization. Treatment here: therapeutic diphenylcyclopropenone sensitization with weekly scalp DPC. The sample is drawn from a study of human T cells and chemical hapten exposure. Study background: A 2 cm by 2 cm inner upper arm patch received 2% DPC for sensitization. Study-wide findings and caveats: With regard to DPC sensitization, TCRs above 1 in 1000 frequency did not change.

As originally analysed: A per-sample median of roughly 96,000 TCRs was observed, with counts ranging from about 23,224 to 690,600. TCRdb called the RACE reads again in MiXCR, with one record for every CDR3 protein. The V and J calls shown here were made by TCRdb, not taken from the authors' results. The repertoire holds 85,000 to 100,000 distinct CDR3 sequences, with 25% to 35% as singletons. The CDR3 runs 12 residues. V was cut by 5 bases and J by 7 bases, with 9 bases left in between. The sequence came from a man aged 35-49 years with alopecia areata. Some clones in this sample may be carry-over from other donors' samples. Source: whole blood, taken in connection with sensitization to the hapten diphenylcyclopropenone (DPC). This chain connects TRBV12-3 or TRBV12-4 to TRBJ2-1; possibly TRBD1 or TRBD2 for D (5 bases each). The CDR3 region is CASSTRGNEQFF. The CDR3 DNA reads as TGTGCCAGCAGTACTAGGGGAAATGAGCAGTTCTTC.